Listed here are 13 T cell receptor beta chains from one sample, sequenced in a study of beta chain features in type 1 diabetes. Study observations and caveats: Patients with Type 1 diabetes showed moderately but significantly shorter TCRB CDR3s in all four CD4+ subsets.

Isolated RNA was reverse transcribed in full, so expressed TCRB transcripts were sequenced. TCRdb's table, derived via immunoSEQ multiplex PCR, lists solely in-frame clones and lacks some. The sample records about 650,000 clones, over 10% being singletons. These receptors have no known antigen. Sequencing was carried out using naive CD4+ T cells from blood. These receptors came from a man aged 25-40 years with type 1 diabetes.

The sample holds a few counts of this clone. The chain carries TRBV9 and TRBJ2-3; D is unresolved. CDR1 and CDR2 (germline): SGDLS, YYNGEE. The CDR3 consists of 13 residues. Trimming removed 4 bases from V and 1 base from J, with 7 bases in between. The CDR3 spells CASSPFGTDTQYF. In DNA, the CDR3 is TGTGCCAGCAGCCCCTTTGGCACAGATACGCAGTATTTT.

The rearrangement joins TRBV10-3 to TRBJ2-7; 8 bases agree with TRBD1. There are 14 residues in the CDR3. Losses at the gene ends were 3 bases for V and 2 bases for J; bases not matched to a gene: 3. Germline CDR1 reads ENHRY; CDR2 reads SYGVKD. The CDR3 DNA reads as TGTGCCATCAGTGAAAGGACAGGGCCCTACGAGCAGTACTTC. Its protein product is CAISERTGPYEQYF.

The rearrangement joins TRBV15 to TRBJ2-1; TRBD2 might be the D (6 bases). Germline loops: CDR1 LNHNV, CDR2 YYDKDF (reference sequence). Trimming shortened V by 7 bases and J by 7 bases, and 17 bases separated the two germline ends. CDR3 length: 14 residues. Here the CDR3 DNA reads TGTGCCACCACGGGCCGGGGGACCCTAAATGAGCAGTTCTTC. Translated, it gives CATTGRGTLNEQFF.

There are a few counts of this clone. V gene TRBV30 combines with J gene TRBJ1-2; D is undetermined. Germline values: CDR1 GTSNPN, CDR2 SVGIG (reference sequence). V was clipped by 0 bases and J by 4 bases, with 9 bases between them. There are 13 residues in the CDR3. The CDR3 spells CAWSVTPSYGYTF. The CDR3 DNA sequence: TGTGCCTGGAGTGTAACACCTAGCTATGGCTACACCTTC.

In DNA, the CDR3 is TGTGCCAGCAGCCCATGGGACAGGGAGGGTGAGACCCAGTACTTC. This gives the protein CASSPWDREGETQYF. The rearrangement links TRBV7-3 to TRBJ2-5; TRBD1 matches 9 bases. CDR1 and CDR2 from the germline V gene are SGHTA and FQGTGA. Unmatched junction bases numbered 9, after V lost 5 bases and J lost 5 bases. This CDR3 is 15 amino acids long.

The chain carries TRBV7-3 and TRBJ1-2; the D gene is possibly TRBD1 (5 bases). Germline V gives CDR1 SGHTA, CDR2 FQGTGA. The CDR3 is 14 amino acids. Trimming removed 8 bases from V and 6 bases from J, with 19 bases in between. The CDR3 loop reads CASAVGLGDHGYTF. CDR3 in DNA: TGTGCCAGCGCTGTGGGGCTGGGGGATCATGGCTACACCTTC.

The gene calls are TRBV19 and TRBJ2-1; TRBD2 is a possible D gene (6 bases). The CDR3 extends over 16 amino acids. Trimming pared 3 bases from V and 3 bases from J, leaving 15 bases between. Germline V gene lookup returns CDR1 LNHDA and CDR2 SQIVND (reference sequence). Written as DNA, the CDR3 is TGTGCCAGTAGTATCGGAGGGAAGTACCTCTACAATGAGCAGTTCTTC. It is translated as CASSIGGKYLYNEQFF.

J is TRBJ2-3 and V is TRBV7-2; 8 bases fit TRBD1. J lost 1 base, V lost 6 bases, and 6 bases had no gene match. Germline V CDR1 and CDR2: SGHTA, FQGNSA. The CDR3 is 15 residues long. The CDR3 DNA follows: TGTGCCAGCAGACTAATGGGACAGGGCACAGATACGCAGTATTTT. It yields the protein CASRLMGQGTDTQYF.

The chain uses TRBV4-2 and TRBJ1-3, with D maybe TRBD1 (5 bases). Germline V gene lookup returns CDR1 LGHNA and CDR2 YNFKEQ. V was clipped by 2 bases and J by 0 bases, with 11 bases between them. The CDR3 loop spans 16 amino acids. For the CDR3, the DNA is TGTGCCAGCAGCCAAACGGACATCAGCTCTGGAAACACCATATATTTT. The encoded protein is CASSQTDISSGNTIYF.

The chain couples TRBV7-6 to TRBJ1-5; tentative D call: TRBD1 (5 bases). This CDR3 is built from 15 residues. Trimming pared 5 bases from V and 2 bases from J, leaving 13 bases between. From germline, CDR1 is SGHVS and CDR2 FNYEAQ. This CDR3 is CASSPGWGGNQPQHF. CDR3 sequence (DNA): TGTGCCAGCAGCCCCGGGTGGGGGGGCAATCAGCCCCAGCATTTT. The variable domain in full, with the rest retrieved from reference TRBV7-6 and TRBJ1-5, is GAGVSQSPRYKVTKRGQDVALRCDPISGHVSLYWYRQALGQGPEFLTYFNYEAQQDKSGLPNDRFSAERPEGSISTLTIQRTEQRDSAMYRCASSPGWGGNQPQHFGDGTRLSIL.

This clone was counted between two and nine times. The V and J genes are TRBV6-6 and TRBJ2-7, with TRBD1 matching 8 bases. The CDR3 has 12 residues. Germline trimming cut 5 bases from V and 5 bases from J; bases unmatched to any gene: 2. From germline, CDR1 is MNHNY and CDR2 SVGAGI (reference sequence). CDR3: CASSRQGNEQYF. CDR3 DNA sequence: TGTGCCAGCAGTAGACAGGGGAACGAGCAGTACTTC.

This sequence joins TRBV4-3 and TRBJ1-4; D unclear. CDR3 length: 14 amino acids. Trimming shortened V by 0 bases and J by 2 bases, and 4 bases separated the two germline ends. CDR1 and CDR2 from the germline V gene are LGHNA and YSLEER. DNA of the CDR3: TGCGCCAGCAGCCAAGATCCGACTAATGAAAAACTGTTTTTT. This codes for CASSQDPTNEKLFF.

The table lists this clone with a few counts. V is TRBV7-9 and J is TRBJ1-3; the D gene is possibly TRBD1 (6 bases). Germline V gene sequence: CDR1 SEHNR, CDR2 FQNEAQ (reference sequence). CDR3 length equals 16 residues. Trimming stripped 5 bases from V and 0 bases from J, with 14 bases between. As DNA, the CDR3 is TGTGCCAGCAGCCCCCCCACAGGGCCCTCTGGAAACACCATATATTTT. Protein: CASSPPTGPSGNTIYF.